The 27 T cell receptor beta chains presented below share a single source sample, sequenced in a study of vaccination effects on CD4 cells after COVID-19. These receptors lack a known antigen. Clones were sequenced by immunoSEQ multiplex PCR, and TCRdb holds only the in-frame ones, with some missing. The data hold 30,000 to 40,000 clones, with around 80% observed a single time. Cultured cells yielded isolated CD4+ T cells after 10 days. It was between March and December 2020 that the person had a SARS-CoV-2 infection confirmed by PCR. Two doses of BNT162b2 or mRNA-1273 vaccine were administered to participants. This sample comprised CD4+ T cells from PBMCs cultured without peptide, obtained after COVID-19 vaccination. All receptors come from a human donor who had a prior SARS-CoV-2 infection.

The CDR3 is CASSQGLAQSTDTQYF. CDR3 coding DNA: TGTGCCAGCAGCCAGGGACTAGCGCAAAGCACAGATACGCAGTATTTT. The genes are TRBV3-1 (or the pseudogene TRBV3-2) and TRBJ2-3; the match to TRBD2 covers 10 bases. Trimming removed 3 bases from V and 0 bases from J; junction bases left unmatched: 3. This CDR3 has 16 amino acids. Germline loops: CDR1 LGHDT, CDR2 YNNKEL (reference sequence).

In this sample, this clone turned up a few times. The chain uses TRBV30 and TRBJ2-5; D is ambiguous. CDR3 size: 13 residues. CDR1 is GTSNPN and CDR2 is SVGIG in the germline V gene (reference sequence). The V end lost 0 bases, the J end lost 5 bases, and 10 bases lay between the germline ends. The CDR3 reads CAWSVRVRETQYF. CDR3 sequence (DNA): TGTGCCTGGAGTGTCCGGGTCCGGGAGACCCAGTACTTC.

In this sample, this clone turned up once. This sequence joins TRBV18 and TRBJ1-6, with D possibly TRBD1 on 6 matching bases. The germline CDR1 and CDR2 sequences are KGHSH and LQKENI. The CDR3 consists of 14 residues. V was cut by 2 bases and J by 8 bases, with 10 bases left in between. CDR3 bases: TGTGCCAGCTCACCAGGACAGAGCTATTCACCCCTCCACTTT. Encoded protein: CASSPGQSYSPLHF.

The rearrangement joins TRBV23-1 to TRBJ2-7; unclear D gene. TRBV23-1 is classed as an ORF, of uncertain function. Trimming shortened V by 0 bases and J by 7 bases, and 4 bases separated the two germline ends. The CDR3 sequence is 11 residues long. CDR3 sequence reads: CASSQSAEQYF. The CDR3 region has the DNA TGCGCCAGCAGTCAATCTGCGGAGCAGTACTTC.

This chain uses TRBV3-1 (or the pseudogene TRBV3-2) with TRBJ2-1; D remains ambiguous. Trimming removed 0 bases at V and 9 bases at J, with 12 bases between. The CDR3 covers 14 residues. Germline CDR1 reads LGHDT; CDR2 reads YNNKEL (reference sequence). The CDR3 DNA reads as TGTGCCAGCAGCCAAGAAATGGTAGCTGCTGAGCAGTTCTTC. Translated, it gives CASSQEMVAAEQFF.

This clone has just one count. The chain joins TRBV6-5 to TRBJ1-2; 8 positions match TRBD1. This CDR3 is built from 13 residues. Losses at the gene ends were 6 bases for V and 8 bases for J; bases not matched to a gene: 8. CDR1 MNHEY and CDR2 SVGAGI come from the germline V gene. DNA of the CDR3: TGTGCCAGCAGGACAGGGGCGGCTAGGGGCTACACCTTC. This gives the protein CASRTGAARGYTF.

This clone was seen a few times. This chain joins TRBV11-2 and TRBJ2-2; TRBD2 matches at 13 bases. The junction had 5 bases not matched to a gene; V was cut back by 7 bases and J by 6 bases. Germline V gene lookup returns CDR1 SGHAT and CDR2 FQNNGV. The CDR3 has 15 residues. CDR3 DNA sequence: TGTGCCAGCAAGAGGACTAGCGGGAGATCCGGGGAGCTGTTTTTT. Translated, it gives CASKRTSGRSGELFF.

The J gene is TRBJ1-6, the V gene TRBV3-1 (or the pseudogene TRBV3-2), with 7 bases identical to TRBD1. CDR1 and CDR2 from the germline V gene are LGHDT and YNNKEL (reference sequence). The CDR3 consists of 16 residues. The V segment lost 5 bases and the J segment 0 bases; nucleotides outside the gene matches: 4. Here the CDR3 DNA reads TGTGCCAGCAGCAACACAGGGGCCTCCTATAATTCACCCCTCCACTTT. This sequence encodes CASSNTGASYNSPLHF.

The genes are TRBV2 and TRBJ2-2; D not resolved. The CDR3 is made up of 15 amino acids. CDR1 is SNHLY and CDR2 is FYNNEI in the germline V gene. Trimming removed 3 bases from V and 4 bases from J, with 12 bases in between. This chain's CDR3 is CASSDGAVSTGELFF. The CDR3 bases are TGTGCCAGCAGTGATGGTGCAGTCTCCACCGGGGAGCTGTTTTTT.

The rearrangement joins TRBV30 to TRBJ2-5, with D unresolved. The V end lost 0 bases, the J end lost 5 bases, and 10 bases lay between the germline ends. This CDR3 is built from 13 residues. Germline V gene lookup returns CDR1 GTSNPN and CDR2 SVGIG (reference sequence). The CDR3 DNA reads TGTGCCTGGAGTGTACTTGTGGGGGAGACCCAGTACTTC. Encoded protein: CAWSVLVGETQYF.

The rearrangement links TRBV4-2 to TRBJ2-3; possibly TRBD1 or TRBD2 for D (6 bases each). The V and J ends lost 2 bases and 2 bases respectively, with 26 bases between them. The CDR3 consists of 20 residues. CDR1 is LGHNA, CDR2 YNFKEQ, per germline. CDR3 in amino acids: CASSQNLSPRGPLFTDTQYF. CDR3 DNA sequence: TGTGCCAGCAGCCAAAATTTAAGCCCCCGGGGGCCACTTTTCACAGATACGCAGTATTTT.

This rearrangement joins TRBV5-4 to TRBJ1-4; TRBD1 aligns across 7 bases. The CDR3 length is 14 residues. Germline V lookup: CDR1 SGHNT, CDR2 YYREEE (reference sequence). After removal of 1 base from V and 6 bases from J, the junction contained 3 bases not matched to a gene. The CDR3 protein is CASSLTGVDEKLFF. The CDR3 DNA is TGTGCCAGCAGCTTGACAGGGGTGGATGAAAAACTGTTTTTT. Based on the CDR3 plus reference TRBV5-4 and TRBJ1-4, the full variable domain is ETGVTQSPTHLIKTRGQQVTLRCSSQSGHNTVSWYQQALGQGPQFIFQYYREEENGRGNFPPRFSGLQFPNYSSELNVNALELDDSALYLCASSLTGVDEKLFFGSGTQLSVL.

V usage is TRBV18 and J usage is TRBJ1-1, with TRBD1 identical over 7 bases. The length of the CDR3 is 14 residues. J gave up 5 bases and V 2 bases, and 5 bases lay outside the gene matches. The V gene's germline CDR1 is KGHSH and CDR2 LQKENI. The CDR3 loop is CASSPIRGGTEAFF. CDR3 DNA: TGTGCCAGCTCACCAATCAGGGGGGGGACTGAAGCTTTCTTT.

The rearrangement joins TRBV19 to TRBJ1-2; D not resolved. V was clipped by 3 bases and J by 4 bases, with 9 bases between them. The CDR3 is made up of 13 amino acids. Per the germline V gene, CDR1 is LNHDA and CDR2 is SQIVND (reference sequence). This CDR3 is CASSIGQFYGYTF. CDR3 bases: TGTGCCAGTAGTATCGGTCAGTTCTATGGCTACACCTTC.

The V gene is TRBV7-8, the J gene TRBJ1-6; no firm D call. The CDR3 is 21 amino acids. Trimming removed 4 bases at V and 0 bases at J, with 25 bases between. Germline V gene lookup returns CDR1 SGHVS and CDR2 FQNEAQ. CDR3 DNA: TGTGCCAGCAGCTCAAGGGAACGTAGATCGTACTCAAGCTCCTATAATTCACCCCTCCACTTT. Its protein product is CASSSRERRSYSSSYNSPLHF.

The chain recombines TRBV4-2 with TRBJ1-1; D gene ambiguous. Germline V gives CDR1 LGHNA, CDR2 YNFKEQ. V dropped 4 bases and J dropped 1 base, with 7 bases sitting between them. The CDR3 totals 13 residues. In DNA form, the CDR3 reads TGTGCCAGCAGCCTGTGGGGGAACACTGAAGCTTTCTTT. It translates to CASSLWGNTEAFF.

The rearrangement joins TRBV7-9 to TRBJ1-1; 7 nucleotides agree with TRBD1. The CDR3 spans 16 residues. Per the germline V gene, CDR1 is SEHNR and CDR2 is FQNEAQ (reference sequence). After removal of 6 bases from V and 1 base from J, the junction contained 11 bases not matched to a gene. The CDR3, as DNA: TGTGCCAGCAGTCTCAACAGGGGAGGGGGGAACACTGAAGCTTTCTTT. Translating gives CASSLNRGGGNTEAFF.

This chain links TRBV2 with TRBJ1-2; 8 bases are shared with TRBD1. Germline V gene data show CDR1 as SNHLY and CDR2 as FYNNEI. The CDR3 totals 14 residues. V shed 6 bases and J 8 bases; nucleotides not matched to a gene: 11. CDR3 nucleotides: TGTGCCAGCAGGGCCGGACAGGGCCTGGGAGGCTACACCTTC. This codes for CASRAGQGLGGYTF. Supplemented by reference TRBV2 and TRBJ1-2, the full variable domain reads EPEVTQTPSHQVTQMGQEVILRCVPISNHLYFYWYRQILGQKVEFLVSFYNNEISEKSEIFDDQFSVERPDGSNFTLKIRSTKLEDSAMYFCASRAGQGLGGYTFGSGTRLTVV.

The chain links TRBV19 to TRBJ2-1; 12 bases are shared with TRBD2. This CDR3 comprises 17 residues. Unmatched junction bases numbered 7, after V lost 3 bases and J lost 4 bases. The germline CDR1 and CDR2 sequences are LNHDA and SQIVND (reference sequence). The CDR3 coding sequence is TGTGCCAGTAGTATTCAGGGGACTAGCGGGCCATACAATGAGCAGTTCTTC. This gives the protein CASSIQGTSGPYNEQFF.

V and J are TRBV25-1 and TRBJ1-3; D gene ambiguous. Germline V gene lookup returns CDR1 MGHDK and CDR2 SYGVNS. The CDR3 runs to 17 residues. Trimming stripped 1 base from V and 1 base from J, with 14 bases between. In nucleotides, the CDR3 is TGTGCCAGCAGTGAATTCTTAGGAGGGTCTTCTGGAAACACCATATATTTT. The encoded protein is CASSEFLGGSSGNTIYF.

The chain combines TRBV18 with TRBJ2-1, with TRBD2 matching 9 bases. The CDR3 length is 14 residues. Germline lookup yields CDR1 KGHSH and CDR2 LQKENI. J gave up 6 bases and V 2 bases, and 2 bases lay outside the gene matches. The CDR3 coding sequence is TGTGCCAGCTCACCAGGACTAGCGATCAATGAGCAGTTCTTC. Encoded protein: CASSPGLAINEQFF.

The V gene is TRBV3-1 (or the pseudogene TRBV3-2), the J gene TRBJ1-2; possible D gene TRBD1, 6 bases. Germline V gene data show CDR1 as LGHDT and CDR2 as YNNKEL (reference sequence). Trimming removed 0 bases at V and 5 bases at J, with 13 bases between. The CDR3 extends over 15 amino acids. The DNA of the CDR3 is TGTGCCAGCAGCCAAGACCCTACAGGGACGTATGGCTACACCTTC. It specifies CASSQDPTGTYGYTF.

V and J are TRBV7-9 and TRBJ2-2; D remains unclear. The germline gives CDR1 SEHNR, CDR2 FQNEAQ (reference sequence). The CDR3 runs to 11 residues. Trimming left V 0 bases short and J 7 bases short, with 0 bases between. CDR3 in amino acids: CASSLAGELFF. The CDR3 bases are TGTGCCAGCAGCTTAGCCGGGGAGCTGTTTTTT.

This clone has just one count. V usage is TRBV18 and J usage is TRBJ2-7; TRBD1 matches at 7 bases. V lost 5 bases and J lost 0; bases outside the gene matches: 7. This CDR3 region has 15 residues. Per germline, CDR1 KGHSH and CDR2 LQKENI. CDR3 coding DNA: TGTGCCAGCTCAACATGGGGACAGAGCTCCTACGAGCAGTACTTC. Its translation is CASSTWGQSSYEQYF.

This chain links TRBV6-4 with TRBJ1-5; D ambiguous. Looked up from germline, CDR1 is MRHNA and CDR2 is SNTAGT. The CDR3 totals 14 residues. V was clipped by 3 bases and J by 3 bases, with 9 bases between them. The CDR3 protein is CASSEDGNNQPQHF. In DNA, the CDR3 is TGTGCCAGCAGTGAGGACGGTAACAATCAGCCCCAGCATTTT.

The chain couples TRBV5-4 to TRBJ1-6; 9 nucleotides agree with TRBD1. The V segment lost 4 bases and the J segment 7 bases; nucleotides outside the gene matches: 6. The V gene's germline CDR1 is SGHNT and CDR2 YYREEE (reference sequence). This CDR3 has 15 amino acids. The CDR3 reads CASSGGQGENSPLHF. CDR3 DNA: TGTGCCAGCAGCGGGGGACAGGGAGAGAATTCACCCCTCCACTTT.

The chain uses TRBV10-3 and TRBJ2-2; no firm D call. Looked up from germline, CDR1 is ENHRY and CDR2 is SYGVKD. The CDR3 is made up of 15 amino acids. Trimming cost V 0 bases and J 12 bases, with 17 bases left between them. The CDR3 spells CAISESAAVWGQLFF. The CDR3 nucleotides are TGTGCCATCAGTGAGTCAGCCGCCGTATGGGGTCAGCTGTTTTTT.